Shown below are 7 T cell receptor beta chains from a single sample sequenced in a study of blood T cell repertoires in COVID-19. Generated by immunoSEQ multiplex PCR, the TCRdb table keeps only in-frame clones and is missing some. The table includes a few hundred thousand clones, 88% detected once. The specimen was PBMCs or T cells enriched from blood (not recorded which). The receptors originated from a woman between 50 and 59 years old who had recovered from COVID-19.

The rearrangement joins TRBV7-3 to TRBJ2-1; perhaps TRBD2 as D (6 bases). In germline, CDR1 is SGHTA, CDR2 FQGTGA. CDR3 size: 14 residues. V lost 2 bases and J lost 8, with 13 bases in between. DNA for the CDR3: TGTGCCAGCAGCTTAGACCTAGCGTTTCATGAGCAGTTCTTC. It translates to CASSLDLAFHEQFF.

This chain links TRBV5-1 with TRBJ2-3; D is undetermined. Germline lookup yields CDR1 SGHRS and CDR2 YFSETQ. The CDR3 spans 14 residues. V gave up 6 bases and J gave up 3 bases, with 14 bases separating them. The CDR3 loop is CASTLASATDTQYF. CDR3 nucleotide sequence: TGCGCCAGCACCTTAGCCAGCGCAACAGATACGCAGTATTTT.

This sequence joins TRBV7-2 and TRBJ1-1, with no clear D. Trimming removed 0 bases at V and 3 bases at J, with 11 bases between. The CDR3 consists of 15 residues. Germline V gene lookup returns CDR1 SGHTA and CDR2 FQGNSA. CDR3 DNA sequence: TGTGCCAGCAGCTTAGCCCCCACAGTAGACACTGAAGCTTTCTTT. Amino acids: CASSLAPTVDTEAFF.

The chain recombines TRBV7-8 with TRBJ2-1, with TRBD1 matching 8 bases. From germline, CDR1 is SGHVS and CDR2 FQNEAQ. The V and J ends lost 6 bases and 4 bases, in that order; junction bases with no gene match: 11. The CDR3 runs 16 residues. As DNA, the CDR3 is TGTGCCAGCAGTCCGAGCGCAGGGGGCAATTACAATGAGCAGTTCTTC. This encodes CASSPSAGGNYNEQFF.

The V gene is TRBV11-2, the J gene TRBJ2-1; D is possibly TRBD1 (7 bases). V shed 5 bases and J shed 12 bases, with 23 bases lying between them. This CDR3 spans 15 amino acids. Per the germline V gene, CDR1 is SGHAT and CDR2 is FQNNGV. The CDR3 is CASSGRGAETPGQFF. For the CDR3, the DNA is TGTGCCAGCAGCGGCAGGGGGGCGGAGACTCCCGGGCAGTTCTTC.

V usage is TRBV6-5 and J usage is TRBJ1-3, with D hard to call. Germline V gene lookup returns CDR1 MNHEY and CDR2 SVGAGI. The CDR3 has 16 residues. The ends were cut back, 2 bases at V and 0 bases at J, with 11 bases in the middle. CDR3 nucleotide sequence: TGTGCCAGCAGTTACGAGTACAGAAGCTCTGGAAACACCATATATTTT. Translating it yields CASSYEYRSSGNTIYF.

The chain combines TRBV19 with TRBJ1-5; D gene uncertain. Trimming stripped 10 bases from V and 1 base from J, with 14 bases between. Germline V lookup: CDR1 LNHDA, CDR2 SQIVND (reference sequence). This CDR3 is 14 amino acids long. The CDR3 loop reads CATQAYASNQPQHF. In DNA, the CDR3 is TGTGCCACCCAGGCATACGCGAGCAATCAGCCCCAGCATTTT.